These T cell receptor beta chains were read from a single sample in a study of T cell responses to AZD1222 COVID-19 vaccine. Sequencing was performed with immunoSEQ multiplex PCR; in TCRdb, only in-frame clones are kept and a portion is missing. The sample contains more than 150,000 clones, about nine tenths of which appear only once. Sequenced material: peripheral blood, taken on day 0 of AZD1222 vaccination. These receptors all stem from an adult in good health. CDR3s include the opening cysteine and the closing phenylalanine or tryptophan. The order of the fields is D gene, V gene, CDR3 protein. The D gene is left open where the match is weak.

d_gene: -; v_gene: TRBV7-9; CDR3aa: CASSLTQGSTGELFF
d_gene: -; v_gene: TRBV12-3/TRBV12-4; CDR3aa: CASSFQGNYGYTF
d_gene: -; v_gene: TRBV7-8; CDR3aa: CASSRWERSSYEQYF
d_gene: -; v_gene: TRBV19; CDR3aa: CASRGITGLRRSGNTIYF
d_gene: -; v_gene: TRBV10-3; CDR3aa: CAISEQVSQPQHF
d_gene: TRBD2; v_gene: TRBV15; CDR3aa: CATSSGSSGGPHTGELFF
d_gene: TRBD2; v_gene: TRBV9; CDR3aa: CASSVEFGRGRSGANVLTF
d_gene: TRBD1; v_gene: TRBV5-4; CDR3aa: CASSRDTGATNEKLFF
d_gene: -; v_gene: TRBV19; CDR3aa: CASNFAGSGNTIYF
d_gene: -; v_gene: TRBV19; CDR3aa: CASSTSVNTEAFF
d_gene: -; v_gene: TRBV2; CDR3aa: CASSITGSTDTQYF
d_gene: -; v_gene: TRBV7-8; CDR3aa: CASSLTGGRIEQYF
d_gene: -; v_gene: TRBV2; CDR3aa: CASSETGGDYGYTF
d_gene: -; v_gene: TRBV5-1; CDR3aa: CASSPSGGPFTEAFF
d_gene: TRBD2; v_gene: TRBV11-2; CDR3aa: CASSLVGSSGGQETQYF
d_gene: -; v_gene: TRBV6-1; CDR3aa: CASSEVQGEGYTF
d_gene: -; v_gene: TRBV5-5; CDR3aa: CASSLGMSRSQYF
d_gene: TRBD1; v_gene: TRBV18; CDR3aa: CASSPPGQGGQPQHF
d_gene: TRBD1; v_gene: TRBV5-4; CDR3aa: CASSLRTGYEQYF
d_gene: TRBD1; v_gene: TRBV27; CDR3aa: CASSLNRGHPPPPLHF
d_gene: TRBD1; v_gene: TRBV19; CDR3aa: CARGTGEDYEQYF
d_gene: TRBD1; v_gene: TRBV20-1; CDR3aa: CSASWGTGRETQYF
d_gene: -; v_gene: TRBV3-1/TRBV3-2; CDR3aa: CASSQRDGNTIYF
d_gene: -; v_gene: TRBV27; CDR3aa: CASSLGNTEAFF
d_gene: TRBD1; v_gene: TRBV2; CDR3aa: CASSVQGAGNTIYF
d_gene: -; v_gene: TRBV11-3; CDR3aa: CASSDPGTVAYNEQFF
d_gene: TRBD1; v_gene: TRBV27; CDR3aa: CASSLIEGASYEQYF
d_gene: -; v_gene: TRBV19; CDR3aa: CASSIEAGRTVDGLFF
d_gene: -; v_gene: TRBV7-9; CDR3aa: CASRDSSTNEKLFF
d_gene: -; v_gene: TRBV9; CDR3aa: CASKQGDYGYTF
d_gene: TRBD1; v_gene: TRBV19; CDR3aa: CASRESGQETYGYTF
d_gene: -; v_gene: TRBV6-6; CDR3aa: CASSYPDTDEAFF
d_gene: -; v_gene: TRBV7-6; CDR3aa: CASSLEAGTEAFF
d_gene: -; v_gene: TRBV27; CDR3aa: CASSSLPGRTNYGYTF
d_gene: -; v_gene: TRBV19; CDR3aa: CASSIGRNTEAFF
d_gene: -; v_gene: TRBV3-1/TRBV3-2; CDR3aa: CASRVGTSADQPQHF
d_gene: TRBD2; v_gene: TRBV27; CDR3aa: CASSTSGSGEQYF
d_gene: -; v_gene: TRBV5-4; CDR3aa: CASSADLMSSYNSPLHF
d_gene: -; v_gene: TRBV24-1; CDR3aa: CATRLPQYSGANVLTF
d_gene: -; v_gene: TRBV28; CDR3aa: CASSYLRGLYEQYF
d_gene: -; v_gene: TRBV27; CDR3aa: CTSSLLGNQPQHF
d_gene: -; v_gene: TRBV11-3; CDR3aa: CASKNTDTQYF
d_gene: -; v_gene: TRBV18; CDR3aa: CASSPPGHNQPQHF
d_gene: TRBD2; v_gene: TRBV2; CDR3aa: CASMTGGMHTQYF
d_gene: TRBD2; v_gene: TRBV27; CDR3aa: CASSPPGLAGAYNEQFF
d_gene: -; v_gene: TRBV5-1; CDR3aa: CASSLGPGWTNEKLFF
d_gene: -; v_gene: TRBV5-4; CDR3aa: CASSSRDMIYEQYF
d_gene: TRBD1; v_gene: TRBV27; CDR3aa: CASRLGQGNQPQHF